These 24 T cell receptor beta chains originate from one sample sequenced in a study of blood T cells in healthy people across ages. A second PCR of 7 to 11 cycles used a sample-barcoded 5' primer and a J-beta primer mix. TCRdb reprocessed the 5' RACE reads with MiXCR, giving one entry per CDR3 protein. The repertoire holds approximately 1.5 million distinct CDR3 sequences, with about 31% as singletons. Sequences were obtained from blood. The receptors shown here come from a woman in her 30s in good health.

The chain couples TRBV10-3 to TRBJ1-1, with D perhaps matching TRBD1 (5 bases). Germline V gene data show CDR1 as ENHRY and CDR2 as SYGVKD. This CDR3 has 17 amino acids. Trimming cost V 6 bases and J 0 bases, with 20 bases left between them. In DNA, the CDR3 is TGTGCCATCAGGGCCGTGGTAGGAGGGACCTTGAACACTGAAGCTTTCTTT. It translates to CAIRAVVGGTLNTEAFF.

The J gene is TRBJ1-5, the V gene TRBV12-3 or TRBV12-4; unclear D gene. V was shortened by 8 bases and J by 4 bases, with 18 bases between the two germline ends. This CDR3 comprises 15 residues. The CDR3 DNA follows: TGTGCCAGCGTCCCTTTTGAGGGAAGTAATCAGCCCCAGCATTTT. This gives the protein CASVPFEGSNQPQHF.

This sequence joins TRBV11-2 and TRBJ2-5; tentatively, D is TRBD2 (6 bases). Germline CDR1 is SGHAT and CDR2 is FQNNGV. The CDR3 extends over 14 amino acids. Trimming took 1 base from V and 5 from J, leaving 11 bases between them. The CDR3 loop reads CASSLGRDSETQYF. DNA of the CDR3: TGTGCCAGCAGCTTAGGGCGGGATTCGGAGACCCAGTACTTC. The whole variable domain, remainder taken from reference TRBV11-2 and TRBJ2-5, is EAGVAQSPRYKIIEKRQSVAFWCNPISGHATLYWYQQILGQGPKLLIQFQNNGVVDDSQLPKDRFSAERLKGVDSTLKIQPAKLEDSAVYLCASSLGRDSETQYFGPGTRLLVL.

This clonotype has a handful of counts. This sequence joins TRBV24-1 and TRBJ2-5; tentatively, D is TRBD2 (5 bases). Near its end, the DNA agrees better with TRBJ2-7, so the J call may be wrong. Germline CDR1 is KGHDR and CDR2 is SFDVKD. This CDR3 is 13 amino acids long. CDR3 residues: CATSDWSGAEQYF. The CDR3 DNA is TGTGCCACCAGTGATTGGAGCGGCGCCGAGCAGTACTTC.

The chain uses TRBV20-1 and TRBJ2-7; 8 bases match TRBD1. Germline CDR1 reads DFQATT; CDR2 reads SNEGSKA (reference sequence). CDR3 length equals 13 residues. Trimming cost V 4 bases and J 3 bases; bases outside gene matches: 5. Written as DNA, the CDR3 is TGCAGTGCTATGGACAGGGACTGCTACGAGCAGTACTTC. Translation: CSAMDRDCYEQYF.

This clonotype was detected a few times. The chain has TRBV12-3 or TRBV12-4 and TRBJ2-7; 9 bases are shared with TRBD2. The CDR3 runs 16 residues. Unmatched junction bases numbered 8, after V lost 5 bases and J lost 0 bases. In DNA, the CDR3 is TGTGCCAGCAGTCAAACAACTAGCGGGCGCTCCTACGAGCAGTACTTC. Translating gives CASSQTTSGRSYEQYF.

This chain connects TRBV20-1 to TRBJ1-5; D is ambiguous. Trimming removed 0 bases at V and 7 bases at J, with 16 bases between. From germline, CDR1 is DFQATT and CDR2 SNEGSKA (reference sequence). This CDR3 has 15 amino acids. CDR3 region: CSARDRRAGGQPQHF. CDR3 bases: TGCAGTGCTAGAGATAGAAGGGCAGGCGGGCAGCCCCAGCATTTT.

This clonotype was counted between two and nine times. The chain is built from TRBV5-1 and TRBJ1-2; D gene ambiguous. V shed 1 base and J shed 10 bases, with 14 bases lying between them. The CDR3 contains 13 residues. CDR1 SGHRS and CDR2 YFSETQ come from the germline V gene. The CDR3 region has the DNA TGCGCCAGCAGCTTGACTCCTCCCTTGGACTACACCTTC. This codes for CASSLTPPLDYTF.

V is TRBV12-3 or TRBV12-4 and J is TRBJ1-1; 7 bases agree with TRBD1. The V and J ends lost 3 bases and 1 base, in that order; junction bases with no gene match: 5. The CDR3 runs 15 residues. The CDR3 protein is CASSFSAGGNTEAFF. Written as DNA, the CDR3 is TGTGCCAGCAGTTTTTCGGCAGGGGGGAACACTGAAGCTTTCTTT.

CDR3 region: CASSPRHDVGYGYTF. The CDR3 DNA is TGTGCCAGCAGCCCCAGACACGACGTTGGGTATGGCTACACCTTC. J is TRBJ1-2 and V is TRBV7-3; D uncertain. Between the trimmed V and J ends, which lost 5 bases and 5 bases, there was a span of 18 bases. CDR1 and CDR2 from the germline V gene are SGHTA and FQGTGA. The CDR3 consists of 15 residues. Full variable domain (missing parts from reference TRBV7-3 and TRBJ1-2): GAGVSQTPSNKVTEKGKYVELRCDPISGHTALYWYRQSLGQGPEFLIYFQGTGAADDSGLPNDRFFAVRPEGSVSTLKIQRTERGDSAVYLCASSPRHDVGYGYTFGSGTRLTVV.

The chain links TRBV30 to TRBJ1-5; no firm D call. Germline assignment: CDR1 GTSNPN and CDR2 SVGIG (reference sequence). CDR3 length: 12 amino acids. V lost 4 bases to trimming and J lost 3 bases, with 7 bases between them. The CDR3 DNA reads TGTGCCTGGACCCGGGACAATCAGCCCCAGCATTTT. Its protein is CAWTRDNQPQHF.

The chain joins TRBV20-1 to TRBJ2-7; 10 bases are a match to TRBD1. The CDR3 loop spans 15 amino acids. Germline trimming cut 0 bases from V and 2 bases from J; bases unmatched to any gene: 4. Germline lookup yields CDR1 DFQATT and CDR2 SNEGSKA (reference sequence). The chain's CDR3 is CSARDAGTGAYEQYF. The CDR3 DNA follows: TGCAGTGCTAGAGATGCCGGGACAGGGGCCTACGAGCAGTACTTC.

The chain uses TRBV28 and TRBJ2-7; TRBD1 or TRBD2 may be the D gene (7 bases each). This CDR3 spans 15 amino acids. Looked up from germline, CDR1 is MDHEN and CDR2 is SYDVKM. V was trimmed by 5 bases and J by 4 bases, leaving 18 bases between them. The CDR3 here is CASSRPRGGGYEQYF. Here the CDR3 DNA reads TGTGCCAGCAGTCGCCCCAGGGGGGGCGGTTACGAGCAGTACTTC.

There are a few counts of this clonotype. V gene TRBV27 combines with J gene TRBJ2-3; a weak D match, TRBD2 (7 bases). Germline CDR1 reads MNHEY; CDR2 reads SMNVEV (reference sequence). V lost 5 bases and J lost 5, with 14 bases in between. The CDR3 has 14 amino acids. In DNA form, the CDR3 reads TGTGCCAGCAGTGGGGGGGGCCCCCTAGATACGCAGTATTTT. Translated, it gives CASSGGGPLDTQYF.

The chain combines TRBV4-1 with TRBJ1-5; a possible D gene is TRBD1 (5 bases). V gave up 6 bases and J gave up 3 bases, with 12 bases separating them. The CDR3 has 14 amino acids. CDR1 and CDR2 from the germline V gene are MGHRA and YSYEKL. This chain's CDR3 is CASSPTANNQPQHF. CDR3 nucleotides: TGCGCCAGCAGTCCGACAGCCAACAATCAGCCCCAGCATTTT.

This clonotype was counted ten times or more. The chain links TRBV29-1 to TRBJ2-1; D uncertain. Germline lookup yields CDR1 SQVTM and CDR2 ANQGSEA. Trimming pared 2 bases from V and 3 bases from J, leaving 14 bases between. This CDR3 spans 15 amino acids. The CDR3 region has the DNA TGCAGCGTTGAACCCGCGAGGCGTTACTACAATGAGCAGTTCTTC. This translates into CSVEPARRYYNEQFF.

This clonotype was counted between two and nine times. The chain combines TRBV3-1 with TRBJ1-1; unclear D gene. The germline gives CDR1 LGHDT, CDR2 YNNKEL (reference sequence). The CDR3 runs 17 residues. Between the trimmed V and J ends, which lost 2 bases and 5 bases, there was a span of 21 bases. CDR3 in DNA: TGTGCCAGCAGCCAAAGGTGGGCCAGAGCCCTAATTACTGAAGCTTTCTTT. Protein sequence: CASSQRWARALITEAFF.

This clonotype was detected many times. The chain joins TRBV10-3 to TRBJ2-5; D gene ambiguous. Trimming took off 0 bases at V and 1 base at J, with 6 bases between the two ends. The CDR3 has 14 amino acids. Germline assignment: CDR1 ENHRY and CDR2 SYGVKD. CDR3 DNA sequence: TGTGCCATCAGTGAGTCGACCCGCCAAGAGACCCAGTACTTC. This sequence encodes CAISESTRQETQYF.

The table lists this clonotype with a few counts. V gene TRBV7-8 combines with J gene TRBJ2-1; D remains unclear. V was clipped by 5 bases and J by 4 bases, with 12 bases between them. Germline assignment: CDR1 SGHVS and CDR2 FQNEAQ. The CDR3 spans 14 residues. The CDR3 nucleotides are TGTGCCAGCAGCACCCGGACCCCATACAATGAGCAGTTCTTC. It codes for CASSTRTPYNEQFF.

This chain links TRBV6-1 with TRBJ2-5; D remains ambiguous. This CDR3 has 12 amino acids. Per the germline V gene, CDR1 is MNHNS and CDR2 is SASEGT. Trimming removed 6 bases at V and 11 bases at J, with 16 bases between. CDR3 in DNA: TGTGCCAGCAGGGGTAGCCTCGATGAGCAGTACTTC. This encodes CASRGSLDEQYF.

This sequence joins TRBV4-1 and TRBJ2-1; D unresolved. Trimming removed 1 base at V and 13 bases at J, with 14 bases between. Germline V CDR1 and CDR2: MGHRA, YSYEKL. The CDR3 has 13 residues. In nucleotides, the CDR3 is TGCGCCAGCAGCCAAGTATTCCCGGAGACCCAGTTCTTC. Translation: CASSQVFPETQFF.

This chain joins TRBV5-1 and TRBJ2-3; D possibly corresponds to TRBD2 (5 bases). The germline V gene encodes CDR1 SGHRS and CDR2 YFSETQ. The V and J ends lost 4 bases and 8 bases respectively, with 23 bases between them. The CDR3 sequence is 16 residues long. Written as DNA, the CDR3 is TGCGCCAGCAGCCTAAGTGACACGCCTAGCTGGCGTACGCAGTATTTT. It codes for CASSLSDTPSWRTQYF.

The chain links TRBV24-1 to TRBJ2-2, with D unresolved. The germline V gene has CDR1 KGHDR and CDR2 SFDVKD. V was clipped by 5 bases and J by 3 bases, with 3 bases between them. The CDR3 contains 12 residues. This chain's CDR3 is CATSGYTGELFF. In DNA, the CDR3 is TGTGCCACCAGTGGTTACACCGGGGAGCTGTTTTTT.

The genes are TRBV28 and TRBJ2-1; D assignment may be TRBD1 or TRBD2 (7 bases each). The CDR3 sequence is 16 residues long. The V gene lost 4 bases and the J gene lost 3 bases, with 16 bases spanning the gap. In germline, CDR1 is MDHEN, CDR2 SYDVKM. In nucleotides, the CDR3 is TGTGCCAGCAGTTCGGAGGGAGGGGGCCTCTACAATGAGCAGTTCTTC. Protein product: CASSSEGGGLYNEQFF.